The 29 T cell receptor beta chains given below trace back to one sample, sequenced in a study of CD8+ T cells in alopecia areata. RNA extraction was followed by reverse transcription into cDNA, which acted as the sequencing template. Clones were sequenced by immunoSEQ multiplex PCR, and TCRdb holds only the in-frame ones, with some missing. The profile shows 190,000 or so clones, more than 55% of them singletons. Treatment given: oral pan-JAK inhibitor, 5-10 mg twice daily. The material sequenced was CD4+ T cells sorted from blood, taken at week 4, from a patient treated with tofacitinib. These receptors all come from a human donor with alopecia areata.

The chain joins TRBV10-3 to TRBJ1-6; 10 bases are a match to TRBD1. In germline, CDR1 is ENHRY, CDR2 SYGVKD. V shed 3 bases, J shed 10 bases, and the junction held 6 bases outside the gene matches. This CDR3 has 15 residues. The CDR3 loop is CAISDTPGQGSPLHF. CDR3 sequence (DNA): TGTGCCATCAGTGACACTCCGGGACAGGGGTCACCCCTCCACTTT.

The chain carries TRBV25-1 and TRBJ2-1; 7 positions match TRBD1. Germline CDR1 and CDR2: MGHDK and SYGVNS. The ends lost 3 bases at V and 5 bases at J; junction bases unmatched: 7. This CDR3 is 15 amino acids long. The DNA of the CDR3 is TGTGCCAGCAGTGAGGTAGGGGACAGAGACAATGAGCAGTTCTTC. Residues: CASSEVGDRDNEQFF.

This chain uses TRBV25-1 with TRBJ2-1, with TRBD1 matching over 8 bases. CDR3 size: 15 residues. V lost 6 bases and J lost 4; bases outside the gene matches: 8. Germline-derived CDR1 and CDR2 are MGHDK and SYGVNS. In DNA, the CDR3 is TGTGCCAGCAGCGGCTACAGGGGGATGTACAATGAGCAGTTCTTC. It yields the protein CASSGYRGMYNEQFF.

This clone was found a few times. The genes are TRBV29-1 and TRBJ2-1; 7 bases fit TRBD2. The junction had 10 bases not matched to a gene; V was cut back by 7 bases and J by 4 bases. CDR3 size: 14 residues. Looked up from germline, CDR1 is SQVTM and CDR2 is ANQGSEA. The CDR3 coding sequence is TGCAGCGCCCCGGCCCAGCGGGGATACAATGAGCAGTTCTTC. Protein: CSAPAQRGYNEQFF.

This chain joins TRBV5-1 and TRBJ1-2, with 7 bases that match TRBD1. The germline V gene encodes CDR1 SGHRS and CDR2 YFSETQ. V was clipped by 0 bases and J by 8 bases; unmatched bases: 10. This CDR3 has 15 amino acids. Here the CDR3 DNA reads TGCGCCAGCAGCTTGGGAGACAGGGCCCAACGGGGCTACACCTTC. Its translation: CASSLGDRAQRGYTF.

V gene TRBV28 combines with J gene TRBJ1-2, with 9 bases identical to TRBD1. Germline-derived CDR1 and CDR2 are MDHEN and SYDVKM. The CDR3 totals 14 residues. Trimming at V came to 7 bases and at J to 4 bases, leaving 7 bases not matched to a gene. The CDR3 loop reads CASTTGQGSYGYTF. CDR3 sequence (DNA): TGTGCCAGCACCACCGGACAGGGGTCCTATGGCTACACCTTC.

The V gene is TRBV15, the J gene TRBJ2-7, with no clear D. The CDR3 has 12 residues. With 2 bases removed from V and 6 bases from J, the gap between germline ends came to 8 bases. CDR1 and CDR2 (germline): LNHNV, YYDKDF (reference sequence). The DNA of the CDR3 is TGTGCCACCAGCAGATCCCGACTCGAGCAGTACTTC. It specifies CATSRSRLEQYF.

This chain uses TRBV29-1 with TRBJ2-3; 9 bases are shared with TRBD1. The CDR3 has 16 residues. Germline trimming cut 4 bases from V and 0 bases from J; bases unmatched to any gene: 8. Germline V gene sequence: CDR1 SQVTM, CDR2 ANQGSEA. CDR3 coding DNA: TGCAGCGTTGTATGGGACAGGGTGTCTAGCACAGATACGCAGTATTTT. The encoded protein is CSVVWDRVSSTDTQYF.

The chain carries TRBV30 and TRBJ1-1; D is ambiguous. V was clipped by 0 bases and J by 4 bases, with 12 bases between them. Germline CDR1 reads GTSNPN; CDR2 reads SVGIG (reference sequence). The CDR3 totals 14 residues. The CDR3 sequence: CAWSVSVKSTEAFF. CDR3 DNA sequence: TGTGCCTGGAGTGTATCAGTGAAGAGCACTGAAGCTTTCTTT. The variable domain in full, completed from reference TRBV30 and TRBJ1-1, reads SQTIHQWPATLVQPVGSPLSLECTVEGTSNPNLYWYRQAAGRGLQLLFYSVGIGQISSEVPQNLSASRPQDRQFILSSKKLLLSDSGFYLCAWSVSVKSTEAFFGQGTRLTVV.

V is TRBV2 and J is TRBJ1-2; possible D gene TRBD1, 5 bases. The ends were cut back, 4 bases at V and 2 bases at J, with 11 bases in the middle. Germline CDR1 reads SNHLY; CDR2 reads FYNNEI. The CDR3 loop spans 14 amino acids. CDR3 protein: CASSVTGVNYGYTF. The CDR3 DNA reads as TGTGCCAGCAGTGTAACGGGGGTGAACTATGGCTACACCTTC.

The gene calls are TRBV30 and TRBJ1-2; D gene uncertain. The V end lost 0 bases, the J end lost 8 bases, and 19 bases lay between the germline ends. CDR3 length equals 15 residues. Germline-derived CDR1 and CDR2 are GTSNPN and SVGIG (reference sequence). CDR3 residues: CAWSVGYREPRGYTF. CDR3 DNA sequence: TGTGCCTGGAGTGTAGGTTACCGCGAACCCCGGGGCTACACCTTC.

The rearrangement links TRBV30 to TRBJ1-1; 8 nucleotides match TRBD1. The CDR3 covers 15 residues. V trimming: 2 bases; J trimming: 1 base; junction bases outside the gene matches: 6. CDR1 is GTSNPN, CDR2 SVGIG, per germline (reference sequence). The CDR3 is CAWSPRTGKNTEAFF. DNA of the CDR3: TGTGCCTGGAGTCCCCGGACAGGGAAGAACACTGAAGCTTTCTTT.

This clone was detected a few times. As DNA, the CDR3 is TGTGCCAGCAGCCGATCCGGATCTAGCGGGGGGACAGATACGCAGTATTTT. Protein sequence: CASSRSGSSGGTDTQYF. The chain joins TRBV5-6 to TRBJ2-3, with 11 bases aligning to TRBD2. The germline V gene has CDR1 SGHDT and CDR2 YYEEEE. The CDR3 covers 17 residues. The V gene end was trimmed by 4 bases and the J gene end by 3 bases; junction bases not matched to a gene: 10.

The sample holds a few counts of this clone. The rearrangement links TRBV5-6 to TRBJ1-2; weak D call: TRBD1 (5 bases). There are 14 residues in the CDR3. CDR1 is SGHDT and CDR2 is YYEEEE in the germline V gene. The V end lost 0 bases, the J end lost 4 bases, and 10 bases lay between the germline ends. CDR3 nucleotide sequence: TGTGCCAGCAGCTTGGGACAGACCGTCTATGGCTACACCTTC. Protein: CASSLGQTVYGYTF.

V is TRBV11-2 and J is TRBJ2-7; D unresolved. Trimming cost V 5 bases and J 4 bases, with 12 bases left between them. CDR3 length: 13 amino acids. The V gene's germline CDR1 is SGHAT and CDR2 FQNNGV. The CDR3 region is CASSGLGWYEQYF. CDR3 DNA sequence: TGTGCCAGCAGCGGATTGGGGTGGTACGAGCAGTACTTC.

The chain has TRBV28 and TRBJ2-7, with D tentatively TRBD2 (7 bases). Germline V gives CDR1 MDHEN, CDR2 SYDVKM. V was shortened by 4 bases and J by 1 base, with 14 bases between the two germline ends. The CDR3 covers 15 residues. The DNA of the CDR3 is TGTGCCAGCAGTTCGGCGGGGAGGGGGTCCTACGAGCAGTACTTC. This sequence encodes CASSSAGRGSYEQYF.

This chain uses TRBV15 with TRBJ2-3, with TRBD2 identical over 10 bases. V lost 2 bases, J lost 3 bases, and 11 bases stayed unmatched. Germline V gene data show CDR1 as LNHNV and CDR2 as YYDKDF (reference sequence). This CDR3 spans 18 amino acids. CDR3 in amino acids: CATSRNPTLAGETDTQYF. CDR3 nucleotides: TGTGCCACCAGCAGAAATCCCACCCTAGCGGGGGAAACAGATACGCAGTATTTT. The full variable domain, in which reference TRBV15 and TRBJ2-3 provide the parts outside the CDR3, is DAMVIQNPRYQVTQFGKPVTLSCSQTLNHNVMYWYQQKSSQAPKLLFHYYDKDFNNEADTPDNFQSRRPNTSFCFLDIRSPGLGDTAMYLCATSRNPTLAGETDTQYFGPGTRLTVL.

The chain employs TRBV30 and TRBJ2-7; the D gene could be TRBD1 or TRBD2 (5 bases each). CDR1 and CDR2 (germline): GTSNPN, SVGIG (reference sequence). CDR3 length: 12 amino acids. Trimming stripped 2 bases from V and 7 bases from J, with 12 bases between. DNA of the CDR3: TGTGCCTGGAGTTCGGGACCTCGAGAGCAGTACTTC. It translates to CAWSSGPREQYF.

This chain connects TRBV5-1 to TRBJ2-3, with 13 bases matching TRBD2. This CDR3 region has 15 residues. Germline lookup yields CDR1 SGHRS and CDR2 YFSETQ. After removal of 1 base from V and 7 bases from J, the junction contained 3 bases not matched to a gene. The CDR3 region has the DNA TGCGCCAGCAGCTTGACTAGCGGGGGGGCTCATACGCAGTATTTT. The encoded protein is CASSLTSGGAHTQYF.

The CDR3 region is CASSRTGSYEQYF. The CDR3 region has the DNA TGTGCCAGCAGCCGGACAGGTTCCTACGAGCAGTACTTC. The J gene is TRBJ2-7, the V gene TRBV6-1; 7 bases are a match to TRBD1. The CDR3 is 13 amino acids. Looked up from germline, CDR1 is MNHNS and CDR2 is SASEGT. Losses at the gene ends were 6 bases for V and 1 base for J; bases not matched to a gene: 3.

V usage is TRBV19 and J usage is TRBJ2-1; D gene unclear. Trimming removed 5 bases from V and 5 bases from J, with 13 bases in between. The CDR3 is 14 amino acids. Germline CDR1 and CDR2: LNHDA and SQIVND (reference sequence). CDR3 sequence reads: CASSGLGFDNEQFF. The CDR3 nucleotides are TGTGCCAGTAGTGGGTTAGGCTTTGACAATGAGCAGTTCTTC.

This rearrangement joins TRBV30 to TRBJ2-4; D possibly corresponds to TRBD1 (5 bases). The CDR3 is made up of 12 amino acids. Per germline, CDR1 GTSNPN and CDR2 SVGIG (reference sequence). Between the trimmed V and J ends, which lost 3 bases and 4 bases, there was a span of 7 bases. The DNA of the CDR3 is TGTGCCTGGAGCAGACAGAAAAACATTCAGTACTTC. Encoded protein: CAWSRQKNIQYF.

This chain joins TRBV30 and TRBJ1-1; D is ambiguous. V was trimmed by 0 bases and J by 7 bases, leaving 12 bases between them. CDR3 length: 13 residues. CDR1 is GTSNPN, CDR2 SVGIG, per germline (reference sequence). The CDR3 DNA reads TGTGCCTGGAGTGTACTCTCTCGAATTGAAGCTTTCTTT. It encodes CAWSVLSRIEAFF.

The V call is TRBV29-1, the J call TRBJ2-7; D ambiguous. CDR1 and CDR2 (germline): SQVTM, ANQGSEA. There are 12 residues in the CDR3. Trimming stripped 4 bases from V and 1 base from J, with 8 bases between. The CDR3: CSVVDLSYEQYF. CDR3 DNA sequence: TGCAGCGTTGTAGATCTTTCCTACGAGCAGTACTTC.

In its sample, this clone was seen a few times. The rearrangement joins TRBV9 to TRBJ1-2; D is ambiguous. The CDR3 contains 12 residues. The ends were cut back, 4 bases at V and 7 bases at J, with 11 bases in the middle. Germline-derived CDR1 and CDR2 are SGDLS and YYNGEE. The CDR3 reads CASSPAEGGYTF. CDR3 sequence (DNA): TGTGCCAGCAGCCCGGCGGAGGGTGGCTACACCTTC.

The V call is TRBV6-5, the J call TRBJ1-5; D not certain. V was cut by 8 bases and J by 5 bases, with 16 bases left in between. The length of the CDR3 is 14 residues. The germline gives CDR1 MNHEY, CDR2 SVGAGI. The CDR3: CASRERILDQPQHF. In DNA, the CDR3 is TGTGCCAGCCGGGAGAGGATCCTTGATCAGCCCCAGCATTTT.

In DNA form, the CDR3 reads TGTGCCAGCAGGCGGGAGAGTGGCTCTGAAGCTTTCTTT. It codes for CASRRESGSEAFF. V gene TRBV2 combines with J gene TRBJ1-1; D gene uncertain. Germline assignment: CDR1 SNHLY and CDR2 FYNNEI. The CDR3 has 13 residues. V was clipped by 6 bases and J by 6 bases, with 14 bases between them.

The chain has TRBV10-3 and TRBJ2-3, with D perhaps matching TRBD1 (6 bases). Trimming pared 10 bases from V and 0 bases from J, leaving 11 bases between. There are 13 residues in the CDR3. Germline values: CDR1 ENHRY, CDR2 SYGVKD. The CDR3 DNA is TGTGCCAGTATGGACAGCAGCACAGATACGCAGTATTTT. Amino acids: CASMDSSTDTQYF.

This clone was seen only once. V and J are TRBV29-1 and TRBJ1-6, with TRBD1 matching over 7 bases. Unmatched junction bases numbered 5, after V lost 5 bases and J lost 7 bases. The CDR3 length is 13 residues. The V gene's germline CDR1 is SQVTM and CDR2 ANQGSEA. This chain's CDR3 is CSVCDRVNSPLHF. The CDR3 DNA reads TGCAGCGTTTGTGACAGGGTAAATTCACCCCTCCACTTT. Variable domain in full (rest from reference TRBV29-1 and TRBJ1-6): SAVISQKPSRDICQRGTSLTIQCQVDSQVTMMFWYRQQPGQSLTLIATANQGSEATYESGFVIDKFPISRPNLTFSTLTVSNMSPEDSSIYLCSVCDRVNSPLHFGNGTRLTVT.